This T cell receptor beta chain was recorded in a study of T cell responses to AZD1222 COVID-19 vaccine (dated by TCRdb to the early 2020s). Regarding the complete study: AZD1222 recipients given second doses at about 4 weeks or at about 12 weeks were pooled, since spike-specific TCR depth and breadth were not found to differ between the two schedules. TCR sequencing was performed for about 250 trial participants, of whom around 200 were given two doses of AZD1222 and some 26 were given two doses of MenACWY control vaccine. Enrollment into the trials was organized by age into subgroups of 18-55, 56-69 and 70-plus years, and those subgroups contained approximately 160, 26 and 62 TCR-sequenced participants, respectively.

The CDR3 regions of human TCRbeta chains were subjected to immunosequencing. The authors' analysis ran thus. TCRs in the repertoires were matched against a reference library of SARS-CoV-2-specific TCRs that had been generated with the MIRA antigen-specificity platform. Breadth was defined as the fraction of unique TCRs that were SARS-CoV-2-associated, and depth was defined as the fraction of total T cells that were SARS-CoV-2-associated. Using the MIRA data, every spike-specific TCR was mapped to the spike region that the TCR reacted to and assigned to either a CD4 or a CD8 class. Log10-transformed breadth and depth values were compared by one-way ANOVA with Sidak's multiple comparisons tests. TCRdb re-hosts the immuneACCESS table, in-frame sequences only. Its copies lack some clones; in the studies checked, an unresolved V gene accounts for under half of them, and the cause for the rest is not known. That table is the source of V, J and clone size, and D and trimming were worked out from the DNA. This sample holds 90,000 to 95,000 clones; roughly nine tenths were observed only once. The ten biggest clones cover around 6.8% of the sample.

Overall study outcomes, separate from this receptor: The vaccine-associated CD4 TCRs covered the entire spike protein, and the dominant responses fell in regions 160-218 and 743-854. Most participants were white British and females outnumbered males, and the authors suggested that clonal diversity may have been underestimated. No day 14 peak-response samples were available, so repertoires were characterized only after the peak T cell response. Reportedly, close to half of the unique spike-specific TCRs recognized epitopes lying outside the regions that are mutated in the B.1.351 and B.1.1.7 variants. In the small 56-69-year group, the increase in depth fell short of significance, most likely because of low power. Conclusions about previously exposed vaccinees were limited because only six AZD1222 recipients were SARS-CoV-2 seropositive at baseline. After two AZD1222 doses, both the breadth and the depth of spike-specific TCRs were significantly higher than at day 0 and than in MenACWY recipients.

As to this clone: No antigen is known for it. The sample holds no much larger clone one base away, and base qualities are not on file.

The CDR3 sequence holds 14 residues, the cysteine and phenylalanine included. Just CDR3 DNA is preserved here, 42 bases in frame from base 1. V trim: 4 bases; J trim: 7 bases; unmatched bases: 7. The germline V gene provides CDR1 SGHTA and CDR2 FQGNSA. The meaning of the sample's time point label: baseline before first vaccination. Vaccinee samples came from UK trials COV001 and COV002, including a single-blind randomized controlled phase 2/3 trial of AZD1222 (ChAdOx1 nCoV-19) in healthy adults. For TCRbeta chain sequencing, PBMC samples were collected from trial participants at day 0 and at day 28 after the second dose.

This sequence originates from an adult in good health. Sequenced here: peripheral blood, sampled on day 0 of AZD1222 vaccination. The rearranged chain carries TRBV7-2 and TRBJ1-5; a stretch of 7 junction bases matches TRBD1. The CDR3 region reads CASSWDSGNQPQHF. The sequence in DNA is TGTGCCAGCAGCTGGGACAGCGGAAACCAGCCCCAGCATTTT.